A selection of T cell receptor beta chains follows, all from one sample in a study of human T cells and chemical hapten exposure. TCRdb used MiXCR to reprocess the RACE reads, holding one entry per CDR3 protein. The sample includes about 57,000 distinct CDR3 sequences, over 7.5% of them seen just once. The sample in question was whole blood, obtained in connection with sensitization to the hapten diphenylcyclopropenone (DPC). The source of these receptors is a woman between 40 and 55 years old with alopecia areata. Some clones in this sample may be carry-over from other donors' samples. CDR3s include the opening cysteine and the closing phenylalanine or tryptophan. The order of the fields is V gene, D gene, J gene, clone size, CDR3 DNA, CDR3 protein. A D gene is named only where the DNA matches it firmly. The listing skips clone size in some rows; elsewhere it reads once, few, many or a size class.

TRBV6-1	-	TRBJ1-1	-	TGTGCCAGCAGTGAAGCGGGTTACACTGAAGCTTTCTTT	CASSEAGYTEAFF
TRBV7-6	TRBD1	TRBJ1-4	many	TGTGCCAGCAGCCGGGACAGCTCTAATGAAAAACTGTTTTTT	CASSRDSSNEKLFF
TRBV28	-	TRBJ2-3	-	TGTGCCAGCAGTTTACTGCGGGGCACCACAGATACGCAGTATTTT	CASSLLRGTTDTQYF
TRBV2	-	TRBJ2-7	-	TGTGCTGGACAGCCACCCTACGAGCAGTACTTC	CAGQPPYEQYF
TRBV20-1	-	TRBJ2-7	few	TGCAGTGCTAGGGCCCCCGCCAACGAGCAGTACTTC	CSARAPANEQYF
TRBV6-1	-	TRBJ2-2	few	TGTGCCAGCAGTGTAGGGTCCGCGGGCTACACCGGGGAGCTGTTTTTT	CASSVGSAGYTGELFF
TRBV5-6	-	TRBJ2-2	-	TGTGCCAGCACCGCTCTTGTGACGGGGGAGCTGTTTTTT	CASTALVTGELFF
TRBV27	TRBD1	TRBJ1-2	many	TGTGCCAGCAGTCCCCGGGGAGGGGGCGGCTATGGCTACACCTTC	CASSPRGGGGYGYTF
TRBV25-1	-	TRBJ2-1	many	TGTGCCAGCAGTAAGCGACTACTTGCGGATGAGCAGTTCTTC	CASSKRLLADEQFF
TRBV28	TRBD1	TRBJ1-4	-	TGTGCCAGCAGCTCCGGGACAGGGGGAGGAACTAATGAAAAACTGTTTTTT	CASSSGTGGGTNEKLFF
TRBV4-1	-	TRBJ2-3	-	TGCGCCAGCAGCCAAGGGGAGCGGGGCACAGATACGCAGTATTTT	CASSQGERGTDTQYF
TRBV7-9	-	TRBJ2-3	many	TGTGCCAGCAGCTCGGGACAATCTAGCACAGATACGCAGTATTTT	CASSSGQSSTDTQYF
TRBV4-3	-	TRBJ2-7	many	TGCGCCAGCAGCCAAGATCGGGCTAGTAGGTACGAGCAGTACTTC	CASSQDRASRYEQYF
TRBV7-2	-	TRBJ2-7	many	TGTGCCAGCAGCGCCCGAGAGGCGCAGTACTTC	CASSAREAQYF
TRBV12-3/TRBV12-4	TRBD1	TRBJ1-1	many	TGTGCCAGCAGCCACGGGACAGCTGAAGCTTTCTTT	CASSHGTAEAFF
TRBV12-3/TRBV12-4	-	TRBJ2-2	-	TGTGCCAGCAGTTTTTATTTAGCAGGGGGGGCCCCCACCGGGGAGCTGTTTTTT	CASSFYLAGGAPTGELFF
TRBV7-9	TRBD1	TRBJ1-5	many	TGTGCCAGCAGCTTCGGACAGGGGGCTGAGCCCCAGCATTTT	CASSFGQGAEPQHF
TRBV4-3	TRBD2	TRBJ2-3	few	TGCGCCAGCAGCCAGGGACTAGCGGGGGGAGATACGCAGTATTTT	CASSQGLAGGDTQYF
TRBV28	-	TRBJ1-5	many	TGTGCCAGCAGTTCAAGGGGCAGGGGAAGCAATCAGCCCCAGCATTTT	CASSSRGRGSNQPQHF
TRBV28	TRBD1	TRBJ2-1	-	TGTGCCAGCAGTTTGGACAGGGGGCAATACAATGAGCAGTTCTTC	CASSLDRGQYNEQFF
TRBV18	-	TRBJ2-3	many	TGTGCCAGCTCACTCGGGCCCACAGATACGCAGTATTTT	CASSLGPTDTQYF
TRBV7-9	TRBD2	TRBJ2-1	many	TGTGCCAGCAGCTCGGGACTAGGGGCAAATGAGCAGTTCTTC	CASSSGLGANEQFF
TRBV14	-	TRBJ2-7	-	TGTGCCAGCAGCCAAGGGGGATCCTACACGATCAAGTACTTC	CASSQGGSYTIKYF